The source of this T cell receptor (beta chain) is a study of T cells in women clearing cervical HPV infection. Study background: Donors had HPV16-related CIN3 or worse; 2 had invasive cancer. Case blood was drawn a median approximately 150 days after lesion detection. Points from the study as a whole: Associations may precede or follow infection; HPV-specific or memory T cells were not isolated.

About this clone: What it recognizes is unknown. Coverage ceases 3 residues before the CDR3 finishes, and the germline J gene fills in the end.

This CDR3 has 15 residues. Germline loops: CDR1 SEHNR, CDR2 FQNEAQ (reference sequence). The method was immunoSEQ multiplex PCR; TCRdb's version includes in-frame clones alone and lacks a portion of them. Its clone listing holds around 33,000 clones. What was sequenced was blood buffy coat. This TCR derives from a woman aged 18 to 75 with a cervical HPV16 infection that either progressed to CIN3+ or cleared (not recorded which). The chain carries TRBV7-9 and TRBJ1-2; TRBD1 matches at 9 bases. CDR3 sequence reads: CASSLAGTGYNDYTF. CDR3 DNA, as far as it was read: TGTGCCAGCAGCTTAGCCGGGACAGGGTACAACGAC.